This TCR beta chain is drawn from a study of CD8 T cells in ankylosing spondylitis. Overall study results and limits: Previous work reported some of these motif variants in the synovial fluid and blood of reactive arthritis. Within peripheral blood, clones linked to disease were CD8+ and relatively rare. What appeared characteristic of ankylosing spondylitis blood was a TCR beta motif of under 10 highly homologous variants.

Concerning this clonotype itself: Antigen unknown.

Quantitative molecular-barcoded 5'-RACE generated the TCR beta libraries. TCRdb re-derived calls from the 5' RACE reads in MiXCR, one entry per CDR3 protein. The sample holds fewer than 750,000 distinct CDR3 sequences, under 20% seen once. The CDR3 is 15 amino acids. V was trimmed by 0 bases and J by 7 bases, leaving 18 bases between them. Germline-derived CDR1 and CDR2 are DFQATT and SNEGSKA (reference sequence). Input material: blood, either unsorted or a sorted T cell fraction (not recorded which). The rearrangement uses TRBV20-1 and TRBJ2-5, with D tentatively TRBD2 (6 bases). The clonotype originates from a male donor with ankylosing spondylitis. CDR3 residues: CSAREIPGLPRTQYF. The CDR3 DNA follows: TGCAGTGCTAGAGAAATCCCGGGACTCCCTCGGACCCAGTACTTC.